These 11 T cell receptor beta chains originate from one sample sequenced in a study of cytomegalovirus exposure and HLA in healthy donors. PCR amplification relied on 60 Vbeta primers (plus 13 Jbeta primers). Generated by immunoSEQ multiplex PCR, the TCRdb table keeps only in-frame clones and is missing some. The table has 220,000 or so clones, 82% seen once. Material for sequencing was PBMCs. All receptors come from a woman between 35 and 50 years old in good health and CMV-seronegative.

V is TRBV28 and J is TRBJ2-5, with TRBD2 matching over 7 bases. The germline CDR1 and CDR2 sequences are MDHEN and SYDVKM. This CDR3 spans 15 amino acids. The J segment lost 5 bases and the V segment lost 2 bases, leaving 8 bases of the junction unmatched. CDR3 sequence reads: CASSLAGRSDETQYF. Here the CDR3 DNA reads TGTGCCAGCAGTTTAGCCGGGAGGAGTGATGAGACCCAGTACTTC.

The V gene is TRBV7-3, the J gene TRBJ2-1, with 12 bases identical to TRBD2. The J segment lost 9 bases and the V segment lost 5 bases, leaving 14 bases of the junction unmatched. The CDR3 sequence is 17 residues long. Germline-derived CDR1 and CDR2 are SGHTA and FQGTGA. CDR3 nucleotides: TGTGCCAGCAGCCCTTCGACTAGCGGGAGACTGCTGGGTGAGCAGTTCTTC. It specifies CASSPSTSGRLLGEQFF.

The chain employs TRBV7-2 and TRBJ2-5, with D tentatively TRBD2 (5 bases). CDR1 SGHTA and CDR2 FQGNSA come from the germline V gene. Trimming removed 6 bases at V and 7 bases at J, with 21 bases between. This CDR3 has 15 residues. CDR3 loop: CASSSEFGGKMTQYF. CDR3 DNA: TGTGCCAGCAGTTCGGAATTCGGAGGAAAGATGACCCAGTACTTC.

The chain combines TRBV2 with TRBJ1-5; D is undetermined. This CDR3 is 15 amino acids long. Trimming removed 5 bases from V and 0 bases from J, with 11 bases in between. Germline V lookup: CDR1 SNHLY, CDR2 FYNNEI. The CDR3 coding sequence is TGTGCCAGCAGTCTTTGGGAGAATAGCAATCAGCCCCAGCATTTT. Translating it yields CASSLWENSNQPQHF. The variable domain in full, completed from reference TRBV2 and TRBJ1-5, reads EPEVTQTPSHQVTQMGQEVILRCVPISNHLYFYWYRQILGQKVEFLVSFYNNEISEKSEIFDDQFSVERPDGSNFTLKIRSTKLEDSAMYFCASSLWENSNQPQHFGDGTRLSIL.

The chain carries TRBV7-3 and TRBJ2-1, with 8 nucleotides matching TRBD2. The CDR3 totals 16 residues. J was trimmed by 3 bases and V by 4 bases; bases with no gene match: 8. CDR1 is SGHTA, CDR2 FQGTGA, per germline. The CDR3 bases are TGTGCCAGCAGCTGGACGGGGGGGGCAGGCTACAATGAGCAGTTCTTC. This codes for CASSWTGGAGYNEQFF.

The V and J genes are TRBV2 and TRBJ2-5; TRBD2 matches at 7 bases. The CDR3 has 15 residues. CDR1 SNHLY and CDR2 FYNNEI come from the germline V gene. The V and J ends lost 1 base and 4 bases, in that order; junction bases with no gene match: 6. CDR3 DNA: TGTGCCAGCAGTGAAGGCTCGGCGGGAGTAGAGACCCAGTACTTC. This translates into CASSEGSAGVETQYF. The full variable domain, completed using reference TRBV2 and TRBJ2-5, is EPEVTQTPSHQVTQMGQEVILRCVPISNHLYFYWYRQILGQKVEFLVSFYNNEISEKSEIFDDQFSVERPDGSNFTLKIRSTKLEDSAMYFCASSEGSAGVETQYFGPGTRLLVL.

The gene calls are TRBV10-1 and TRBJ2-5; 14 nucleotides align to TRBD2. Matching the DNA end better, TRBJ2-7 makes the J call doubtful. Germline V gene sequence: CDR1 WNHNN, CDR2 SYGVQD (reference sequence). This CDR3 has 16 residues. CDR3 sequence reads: CASRKKGTSGSNEQYF. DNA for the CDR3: TGCGCCAGCAGAAAAAAAGGGACTAGCGGGAGTAACGAGCAGTACTTC.

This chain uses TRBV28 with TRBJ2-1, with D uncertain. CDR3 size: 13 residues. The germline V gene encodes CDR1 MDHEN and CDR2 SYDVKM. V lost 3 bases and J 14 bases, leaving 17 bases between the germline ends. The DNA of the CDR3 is TGTGCCAGCAGTTTTGACCGTGCGGCGTTGGAGTTCTTC. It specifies CASSFDRAALEFF. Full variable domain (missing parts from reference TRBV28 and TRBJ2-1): DVKVTQSSRYLVKRTGEKVFLECVQDMDHENMFWYRQDPGLGLRLIYFSYDVKMKEKGDIPEGYSVSREKKERFSLILESASTNQTSMYLCASSFDRAALEFFGPGTRLTVL.

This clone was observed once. The CDR3 DNA is TGTGCCAGCAGAAGGGGACAGGGTTACACCGGGGAGCTGTTTTTT. It translates to CASRRGQGYTGELFF. The J gene is TRBJ2-2, the V gene TRBV2, with TRBD1 matching 9 bases. With 6 bases clipped from V and 3 bases from J, the junction kept 5 bases outside the gene matches. CDR3 length equals 15 residues. Germline-derived CDR1 and CDR2 are SNHLY and FYNNEI.

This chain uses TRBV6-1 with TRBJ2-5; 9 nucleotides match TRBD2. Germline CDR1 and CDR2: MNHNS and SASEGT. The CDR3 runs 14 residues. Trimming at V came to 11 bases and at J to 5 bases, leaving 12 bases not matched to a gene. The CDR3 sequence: CAGHVAGAGETQYF. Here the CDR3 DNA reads TGTGCCGGACACGTAGCGGGAGCGGGGGAGACCCAGTACTTC.

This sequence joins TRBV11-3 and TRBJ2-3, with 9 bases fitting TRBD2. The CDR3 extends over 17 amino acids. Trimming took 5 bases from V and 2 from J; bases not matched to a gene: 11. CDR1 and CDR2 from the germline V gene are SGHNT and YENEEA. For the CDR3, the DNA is TGTGCCAGCAGCCACAGCGGACTAGCGAGCCTCACAGATACGCAGTATTTT. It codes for CASSHSGLASLTDTQYF.